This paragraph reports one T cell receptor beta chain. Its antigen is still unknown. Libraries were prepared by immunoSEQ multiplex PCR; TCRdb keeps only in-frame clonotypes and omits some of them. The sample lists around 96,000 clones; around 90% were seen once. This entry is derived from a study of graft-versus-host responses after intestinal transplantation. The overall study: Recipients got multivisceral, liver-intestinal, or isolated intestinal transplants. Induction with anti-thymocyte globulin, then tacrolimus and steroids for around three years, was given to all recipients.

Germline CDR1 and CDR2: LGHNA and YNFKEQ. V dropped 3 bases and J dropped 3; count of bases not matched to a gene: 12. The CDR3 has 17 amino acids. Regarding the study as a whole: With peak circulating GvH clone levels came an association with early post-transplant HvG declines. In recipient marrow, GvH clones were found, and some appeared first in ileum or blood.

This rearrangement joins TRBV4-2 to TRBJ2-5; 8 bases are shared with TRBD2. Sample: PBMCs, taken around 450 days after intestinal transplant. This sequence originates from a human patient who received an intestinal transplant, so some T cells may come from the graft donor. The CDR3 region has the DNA TGTGCCAGCAGCCATCCAGGCGACCGGGGGGGAGAAGAGACCCAGTACTTC. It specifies CASSHPGDRGGEETQYF.